Given below is one T cell receptor (beta chain) in context. Its antigen is still unknown. The data originate from a study of shared clonotypes between healthy human individuals. On the study more broadly: Plates per donor: three CD4 naive, three CD4 memory, two CD8 naive, one CD8 memory.

The V end was cut by 0 bases, the J end by 0 bases, with 7 bases between. Germline CDR1 SGHTA, CDR2 FQGTGA. CDR3 length: 15 residues. Assay: immunoSEQ multiplex PCR; the TCRdb copy retains only in-frame clones and omits some. The table shows more than 2,000,000 clones, with around nine tenths occurring only once. Regarding the study as a whole: Richness estimates generally favored naive over memory subsets. The authors sampled blood alone, and tissue repertoires likely differ. Incomplete sequencing of sorted subsets was indicated by rarefaction despite large depth.

The V call is TRBV7-3, the J call TRBJ2-3; D not certain. The sequence derives from a man aged 18 to 29 in good health. Sequencing was carried out using naive CD4+ T cells sorted from blood. Sample subset: CD45RA+ positively selected. The CDR3 coding sequence is TGTGCCAGCAGCTTAACGGGCACTAGCACAGATACGCAGTATTTT. It translates to CASSLTGTSTDTQYF.